This TCR beta chain was recorded in a study of cytomegalovirus exposure and HLA in healthy donors. The CDR3 runs to 14 residues. V lost 6 bases, J lost 9 bases, and 7 bases stayed unmatched. Germline lookup yields CDR1 MNHNS and CDR2 SASEGT. General observations from the study: Through in vitro validation, three CMV-associated chains were shown to be specific for CMV antigens. A later analysis appeared to link common viral pathogens to several of the most significant clusters.

60 Vbeta and 13 Jbeta primers were used in PCR. Profiling relied on immunoSEQ multiplex PCR, and the TCRdb table lists in-frame clones only, not all of them. This sample has 150,000 to 200,000 clones, with approximately 78% found just once. As to this clone: Its target is unknown.

The source material was PBMCs. The TCR sequence derives from a woman aged 25 to 45 in good health and CMV-seropositive. The chain recombines TRBV6-1 with TRBJ2-1; TRBD1 matches 11 bases. CDR3: CASRGTGGSGEQFF. The CDR3 nucleotides are TGTGCCAGCAGGGGGACAGGGGGGAGCGGTGAGCAGTTCTTC.